A single sample gave rise to the 10 T cell receptor beta chains below, sequenced in a study of shared clonotypes between healthy human individuals (dated by TCRdb to the early 2020s). CD8 naive samples consisted of CD45RO-negative cells that were positively selected for CCR7, yielding a CD45RA+CCR7+ population without TemRA cells. Receptors were amplified or captured by the immunoSEQ multiplex PCR assay. TCRdb carries this immuneACCESS record with in-frame sequences only. Its versions omit some clonotypes, under half of them owing to an unresolved V gene in the studies checked, with the rest unexplained. A total of just over 2,000,000 clones appear in this sample, about 95% of them only once. Of the sample, 1.1% is held by the ten largest clones. Specimen: naive CD8+ T cells sorted from blood. What this sample's cell subset or site label stands for: CD45RA+CCR7+. Receptor source: a man aged 18 to 35 in good health.

The chain links TRBV2 to TRBJ1-5, with D perhaps TRBD1 (5 bases). The CDR3 spans 13 residues. Germline V gene sequence: CDR1 SNHLY, CDR2 FYNNEI. V was pared by 5 bases and J by 7 bases, with 12 bases between. CDR3 in amino acids: CASSSGSWQPQHF. CDR3 sequence (DNA): TGTGCCAGCAGTTCAGGGTCCTGGCAGCCCCAGCATTTT.

The chain couples TRBV4-2 to TRBJ2-7, with D unclear. V was trimmed by 4 bases and J by 3 bases, leaving 16 bases between them. The CDR3 covers 15 residues. CDR1 is LGHNA, CDR2 YNFKEQ, per germline. DNA for the CDR3: TGTGCCAGCAGCCTCAGTGTTGCTAGTATCTACGAGCAGTACTTC. Translating gives CASSLSVASIYEQYF.

This sequence joins TRBV7-9 and TRBJ1-2; no reliable D call. The germline V gene has CDR1 SEHNR and CDR2 FQNEAQ (reference sequence). Trimming removed 1 base from V and 1 base from J, with 13 bases in between. There are 16 residues in the CDR3. CDR3 in amino acids: CASSLVNGPYNYGYTF. CDR3 DNA sequence: TGTGCCAGCAGCTTAGTGAACGGGCCCTATAACTATGGCTACACCTTC.

The chain uses TRBV29-1 and TRBJ2-2; D gene uncertain. There are 14 residues in the CDR3. The germline V gene encodes CDR1 SQVTM and CDR2 ANQGSEA. V was cut by 3 bases and J by 6 bases, with 14 bases left in between. For the CDR3, the DNA is TGCAGCGTTGATTCTCCCGTCGGGTCCGGGGAGCTGTTTTTT. Protein product: CSVDSPVGSGELFF.

The chain uses TRBV9 and TRBJ2-7; no clear D gene. CDR3 length: 13 residues. V lost 0 bases to trimming and J lost 3 bases, with 7 bases between them. CDR1 is SGDLS, CDR2 YYNGEE, per germline. The DNA for the CDR3 is TGTGCCAGCAGCGTAGACCATTTCTACGAGCAGTACTTC. It is translated as CASSVDHFYEQYF.

This clone was seen once. This rearrangement joins TRBV7-9 to TRBJ2-7, with 7 bases aligning to TRBD2. The V segment lost 4 bases and the J segment 0 bases; nucleotides outside the gene matches: 9. The CDR3 spans 16 residues. Germline V CDR1 and CDR2: SEHNR, FQNEAQ (reference sequence). CDR3: CASSSGPAGDSYEQYF. As DNA, the CDR3 is TGTGCCAGCAGCTCGGGCCCGGCGGGGGACTCCTACGAGCAGTACTTC.

Notes on this clone: Sequence at one end of the junction differs from germline and may be a read error. This chain connects TRBV7-7 to TRBJ2-1; tentative D call: TRBD2 (5 bases). The CDR3 runs to 15 residues. Per germline, CDR1 SSHAT and CDR2 FNYEAQ (reference sequence). The CDR3 here is CASSPSTTNTYEQFF. The CDR3 DNA reads as TGTGCTAGCAGCCCCTCGACTACTAATACTTATGAGCAGTTCTTC. The full variable domain, completed using reference TRBV7-7 and TRBJ2-1, is GAGVSQSPRYKVTKRGQDVTLRCDPISSHATLYWYQQALGQGPEFLTYFNYEAQPDKSGLPSDRFSAERPEGSISTLTIQRTEQRDSAMYRCASSPSTTNTYEQFFGPGTRLTVL.

The chain is built from TRBV6-1 and TRBJ1-1, with D uncertain. The V gene lost 3 bases and the J gene lost 14 bases, with 22 bases spanning the gap. Germline V gene sequence: CDR1 MNHNS, CDR2 SASEGT. This CDR3 has 14 residues. Here the CDR3 DNA reads TGTGCCAGCAGTGATGCTTACGGGGTACCCTATTCCTTCTTT. Residues: CASSDAYGVPYSFF.

The chain couples TRBV5-1 to TRBJ2-7; 8 bases map to TRBD1. The V and J ends lost 5 bases and 5 bases, in that order; junction bases with no gene match: 9. CDR3 length equals 14 residues. Germline values: CDR1 SGHRS, CDR2 YFSETQ. The CDR3 DNA reads as TGCGCCAGCAGTCTCGACAGGGGCCTAGACGAGCAGTACTTC. This encodes CASSLDRGLDEQYF.

V usage is TRBV9 and J usage is TRBJ1-2; no clear D gene. CDR3 size: 16 residues. The germline V gene has CDR1 SGDLS and CDR2 YYNGEE. Trimming took off 0 bases at V and 6 bases at J, with 18 bases between the two ends. This CDR3 is CASSVVGEGNENGYTF. As DNA, the CDR3 is TGTGCCAGCAGCGTAGTAGGAGAGGGAAACGAGAATGGCTACACCTTC. The full variable domain, completed using reference TRBV9 and TRBJ1-2, is DSGVTQTPKHLITATGQRVTLRCSPRSGDLSVYWYQQSLDQGLQFLIQYYNGEERAKGNILERFSAQQFPDLHSELNLSSLELGDSALYFCASSVVGEGNENGYTFGSGTRLTVV.